Listed below are T cell receptor beta chains from one sample, sequenced in a study of long-term antiretroviral therapy in people with HIV. Using immunoSEQ multiplex PCR, the repertoire was profiled, and TCRdb retains in-frame clones only, with some absent. This table has around 20,000 clones, about 70% appearing once. The source material was unsorted PBMCs, sampled 0.5 years before starting antiretroviral therapy. Receptors were obtained from a young man with HIV. Both conserved end residues are part of each CDR3. Each record gives: D gene, V gene, J gene, clone size, CDR3 protein, CDR3 DNA. D genes are given only for firm matches. Size is stated for part of the rows, as once, few or many counts, or as a class when the clone is expanded.

D: -
V: TRBV7-2
J: TRBJ1-2
size: once
CDR3: CASSVRNYGYTF
DNA: TGTGCCAGCAGCGTCAGGAACTATGGCTACACCTTC

D: -
V: TRBV2
J: TRBJ2-7
size: -
CDR3: CASKDDWTAYEQYF
DNA: TGTGCCAGCAAAGATGATTGGACCGCCTACGAGCAGTACTTC

D: -
V: TRBV4-3
J: TRBJ2-1
size: -
CDR3: CASSQDPWVGNEQFF
DNA: TGCGCCAGCAGCCAAGATCCGTGGGTCGGTAATGAGCAGTTCTTC

D: -
V: TRBV27
J: TRBJ2-2
size: -
CDR3: CASSLDSNTGELFF
DNA: TGTGCCAGCAGTTTAGACTCGAACACCGGGGAGCTGTTTTTT

D: -
V: TRBV5-6
J: TRBJ1-3
size: -
CDR3: CASSLGGGGNTIYF
DNA: TGTGCCAGCAGCTTGGGAGGAGGGGGAAACACCATATATTTT

D: -
V: TRBV7-3
J: TRBJ1-2
size: -
CDR3: CASSLTSGGLSSFYTF
DNA: TGTGCCAGCAGCTTAACTTCAGGCGGGCTCTCTTCCTTCTACACCTTC

D: -
V: TRBV27
J: TRBJ1-1
size: -
CDR3: CASSLMANTEAFF
DNA: TGTGCCAGCAGTTTAATGGCGAACACTGAAGCTTTCTTT

D: -
V: TRBV19
J: TRBJ1-1
size: -
CDR3: CATSLGGGGTEAFF
DNA: TGTGCCACCTCTTTGGGGGGTGGTGGCACTGAAGCTTTCTTT

D: TRBD1
V: TRBV15
J: TRBJ2-4
size: -
CDR3: CATWGQGFSATKNIQYF
DNA: TGTGCCACCTGGGGACAGGGGTTTTCTGCTACCAAAAACATTCAGTACTTC

D: -
V: TRBV9
J: TRBJ2-1
size: -
CDR3: CASSVGGYEQFF
DNA: TGTGCCAGCAGCGTAGGTGGGTATGAGCAGTTCTTC

D: TRBD1
V: TRBV7-2
J: TRBJ1-4
size: -
CDR3: CASSVTGGSTNEKLFF
DNA: TGTGCCAGCAGCGTTACAGGGGGTTCAACTAATGAAAAACTGTTTTTT

D: -
V: TRBV19
J: TRBJ1-5
size: -
CDR3: CASGEGSKSQPQHF
DNA: TGTGCCAGTGGAGAGGGCAGCAAGAGTCAGCCCCAGCATTTT

D: -
V: TRBV6-5
J: TRBJ1-4
size: -
CDR3: CASSSVNEKLFF
DNA: TGTGCCAGCAGTTCTGTAAATGAAAAACTGTTTTTT

D: TRBD1
V: TRBV4-1
J: TRBJ2-1
size: -
CDR3: CASSQRTGTVYNEQFF
DNA: TGCGCCAGCAGCCAAAGGACCGGGACAGTGTACAATGAGCAGTTCTTC

D: -
V: TRBV7-3
J: TRBJ2-3
size: -
CDR3: CASSFWASTDTQYF
DNA: TGTGCCAGCAGCTTTTGGGCGAGCACAGATACGCAGTATTTT

D: -
V: TRBV28
J: TRBJ1-4
size: -
CDR3: CAIQGVEKLFF
DNA: TGTGCCATCCAGGGTGTTGAAAAACTGTTTTTT

D: TRBD2
V: TRBV7-3
J: TRBJ2-7
size: -
CDR3: CASSYGGGYEQYF
DNA: TGTGCCAGCAGCTACGGGGGGGGCTACGAGCAGTACTTC

D: TRBD1
V: TRBV27
J: TRBJ1-4
size: -
CDR3: CASSLSPDREAEEKLFF
DNA: TGTGCCAGCAGCCTAAGCCCGGACAGGGAGGCAGAGGAAAAACTGTTTTTT

D: TRBD1
V: TRBV18
J: TRBJ1-5
size: -
CDR3: CASSADRGGNQPQHF
DNA: TGTGCCAGCTCAGCTGACAGGGGGGGGAATCAGCCCCAGCATTTT

D: -
V: TRBV4-2
J: TRBJ2-6
size: -
CDR3: CASSQKEGTGANVLTF
DNA: TGTGCCAGCAGCCAGAAGGAGGGGACTGGGGCCAACGTCCTGACTTTC

D: -
V: TRBV5-1
J: TRBJ2-7
size: -
CDR3: CASSLVGRGDEQYF
DNA: TGCGCCAGCAGCTTGGTGGGGCGCGGTGACGAGCAGTACTTC

D: TRBD1
V: TRBV9
J: TRBJ1-1
size: -
CDR3: CASSPPGQGLNTEAFF
DNA: TGTGCCAGCAGCCCCCCCGGACAGGGGCTGAACACTGAAGCTTTCTTT

D: -
V: TRBV4-3
J: TRBJ2-7
size: -
CDR3: CASSQDYGLGAYEQYF
DNA: TGCGCCAGCAGCCAAGATTACGGCCTAGGGGCCTACGAGCAGTACTTC

D: TRBD1
V: TRBV7-8
J: TRBJ1-1
size: -
CDR3: CASSSTLGTGEAFF
DNA: TGTGCCAGCAGCTCAACCCTAGGGACAGGGGAAGCTTTCTTT

D: -
V: TRBV6-5
J: TRBJ2-3
size: few
CDR3: CASSSVTDTQYF
DNA: TGTGCCAGCAGTTCTGTGACAGATACGCAGTATTTT

D: -
V: TRBV6-5
J: TRBJ2-3
size: -
CDR3: CASRPDREGSDTQYF
DNA: TGTGCCAGCAGACCCGACAGGGAGGGGTCAGATACGCAGTATTTT

D: TRBD2
V: TRBV6-5
J: TRBJ2-1
size: -
CDR3: CASSSTSGGYNEQFF
DNA: TGTGCCAGCAGTTCGACTAGCGGGGGGTACAATGAGCAGTTCTTC

D: TRBD1
V: TRBV10-3
J: TRBJ2-7
size: once
CDR3: CAIGQGQNSYEQYF
DNA: TGTGCCATCGGACAGGGACAGAACTCCTACGAGCAGTACTTC

D: -
V: TRBV2
J: TRBJ2-1
size: -
CDR3: CASSDVGGALYEQFF
DNA: TGTGCCAGCAGTGACGTAGGGGGGGCCTTATACGAGCAGTTCTTC

D: TRBD1
V: TRBV6-4
J: TRBJ1-2
size: -
CDR3: CASSAGTGGWGYTF
DNA: TGTGCCAGCAGTGCCGGGACAGGGGGTTGGGGCTACACCTTC

D: -
V: TRBV10-2
J: TRBJ1-2
size: -
CDR3: CASSEAYGADGYTF
DNA: TGCGCCAGCAGTGAGGCGTATGGGGCTGATGGCTACACCTTC

D: -
V: TRBV10-3
J: TRBJ1-2
size: -
CDR3: CAISALLDGRLDGYTF
DNA: TGTGCCATCAGTGCCCTACTGGACGGACGCCTTGATGGCTACACCTTC

D: TRBD2
V: TRBV4-1
J: TRBJ2-1
size: -
CDR3: CASSQGLAGEDEQFF
DNA: TGCGCCAGCAGCCAAGGACTAGCGGGAGAAGATGAGCAGTTCTTC

D: -
V: TRBV27
J: TRBJ1-4
size: -
CDR3: CASRTLPESPNEKLFF
DNA: TGTGCCAGCAGAACGCTCCCCGAAAGCCCCAATGAAAAACTGTTTTTT

D: -
V: TRBV19
J: TRBJ2-7
size: once
CDR3: CASSIDWQSAYEQYF
DNA: TGTGCCAGTAGTATAGATTGGCAGTCAGCCTACGAGCAGTACTTC

D: -
V: TRBV6-5
J: TRBJ2-1
size: once
CDR3: CASSYGERNNEQFF
DNA: TGTGCCAGCAGTTACGGGGAGAGGAACAATGAGCAGTTCTTC

D: -
V: TRBV5-6
J: TRBJ1-1
size: -
CDR3: CASSLVSGATEAFF
DNA: TGTGCCAGCAGCTTGGTGTCTGGGGCCACTGAAGCTTTCTTT

D: -
V: TRBV9
J: TRBJ2-6
size: -
CDR3: CASSVSGANVLTF
DNA: TGTGCCAGCAGCGTTTCTGGGGCCAACGTCCTGACTTTC

D: -
V: TRBV29-1
J: TRBJ2-5
size: -
CDR3: CSVEDPARRAQETQYF
DNA: TGCAGCGTTGAAGATCCGGCCAGGAGGGCCCAAGAGACCCAGTACTTC

D: -
V: TRBV6-5
J: TRBJ2-7
size: -
CDR3: CASSPDGYEQYF
DNA: TGTGCCAGCAGCCCCGACGGCTACGAGCAGTACTTC